This T cell receptor (beta chain) was recorded in a study of T cells in Graves' hyperthyroidism and ophthalmopathy. This clonotype has just a few counts. Amplification of TCR beta CDR3 regions used RNA as the template. The TCR CDR3 was amplified in a first-round RT-PCR using the HTBI primer set. One entry per CDR3 protein results from TCRdb running MiXCR on the multiplex PCR reads. The sample lists hundreds of thousands of distinct CDR3 sequences; approximately 15% were seen once. This TCR was sampled from a woman in her forties with Graves' hyperthyroidism. The sequenced sample was blood.

DNA for the CDR3: TGTGCCAGCAGTTTCTGGGGGTCCGGGGAGCTGTTTTTT. It encodes CASSFWGSGELFF. The rearrangement uses TRBV12-3 or TRBV12-4 and TRBJ2-2; D possibly uses TRBD1 or TRBD2 (5 bases each). This CDR3 is built from 13 residues. V dropped 3 bases and J dropped 6 bases, with 8 bases sitting between them.